Presented here are 32 T cell receptor beta chains from one specimen sequenced in a study of glioma-infiltrating T cells. Amplification of TCR alpha and beta CDR3 regions from RNA used iRepertoire nested multiplex PCR. Via MiXCR, TCRdb re-called the multiplex PCR reads, giving one row per CDR3 protein. This sample yields around 190,000 distinct CDR3 sequences, of which about 40% are seen a single time; roughly 5.2% belongs to the top ten. The sample comprised glioma tissue, nonneoplastic brain tissue, or PBMCs (not recorded which). These receptors all come from a human donor with low-grade glioma or glioblastoma, undergoing nonglioma brain surgery, or in good health (not recorded which).

About this clonotype itself: A much larger clone lies a single base off, so this may be a read error. J is TRBJ2-1 and V is TRBV20-1; D possibly uses TRBD1 or TRBD2 (6 bases each). The CDR3 is made up of 16 amino acids. The V end lost 0 bases, the J end lost 3 bases, and 15 bases lay between the germline ends. Germline-derived CDR1 and CDR2 are DFQATT and SNEGSKA (reference sequence). CDR3 sequence reads: CSARDGGRGRYNEQFF. CDR3 DNA sequence: TGCAGTGCTAGAGACGGGGGCAGGGGCCGCTACAATGAGCAGTTCTTC.

This clonotype was detected only once. Since a much larger clone is just one base distant, this may be a read error. The conserved final phenylalanine or tryptophan is absent from the CDR3, which likely points to a read error. V is TRBV27 and J is TRBJ2-7; 8 bases agree with TRBD1. Germline CDR1 is MNHEY and CDR2 is SMNVEV (reference sequence). After removal of 2 bases from V and 3 bases from J, the junction contained 6 bases not matched to a gene. This CDR3 has 15 residues. This CDR3 reads CASSLVRGLYYEQYL. DNA of the CDR3: TGTGCCAGCAGTTTAGTCAGGGGGCTTTACTACGAGCAGTACTTA.

V usage is TRBV29-1 and J usage is TRBJ2-5, with 8 bases lining up with TRBD2. Germline V gene sequence: CDR1 SQVTM, CDR2 ANQGSEA. V shed 1 base, J shed 4 bases, and the junction held 5 bases outside the gene matches. The CDR3 is made up of 14 amino acids. Here the CDR3 reads CSVEALAVVETQYF. DNA of the CDR3: TGCAGCGTTGAAGCACTAGCGGTAGTAGAGACCCAGTACTTC.

On this clonotype: At one end the junction does not follow the germline gene, possibly because of a read error. This rearrangement joins TRBV20-1 to TRBJ1-5; 10 bases are a match to TRBD1. Germline loops: CDR1 DFQATT, CDR2 SNEGSKA (reference sequence). The CDR3 is 14 amino acids. The CDR3 nucleotides read TGCAGTGCGCTGACAGGGGGCAACAATCAGACCCAGCATTTT. This encodes CSALTGGNNQTQHF.

The chain recombines TRBV3-1 with TRBJ1-1; 10 nucleotides line up with TRBD1. After removal of 4 bases from V and 5 bases from J, the junction contained 4 bases not matched to a gene. CDR3 length: 14 amino acids. The germline gives CDR1 LGHDT, CDR2 YNNKEL (reference sequence). The CDR3 region is CASSPGQGETEAFF. DNA of the CDR3: TGTGCCAGCAGCCCAGGACAGGGGGAGACTGAAGCTTTCTTT.

Concerning this clonotype itself: An end of the junction differs from the germline gene, which may be a read error. The chain has TRBV20-1 and TRBJ2-5, with D possibly TRBD2 on 10 matching bases. The germline CDR1 and CDR2 sequences are DFQATT and SNEGSKA (reference sequence). CDR3 length equals 16 residues. The CDR3 spells CSATGGLAGDEKTLYF. The DNA for the CDR3 is TGCAGTGCCACAGGGGGCCTAGCGGGAGACGAAAAGACCCTGTACTTC.

A few counts support this clonotype. The chain combines TRBV19 with TRBJ2-3, with TRBD1 identical over 8 bases. Germline V gene data show CDR1 as LNHDA and CDR2 as SQIVND (reference sequence). V lost 7 bases to trimming and J lost 4 bases; unmatched junction nucleotides: 7. The CDR3 has 14 residues. DNA for the CDR3: TGTGCCAGTAAGACAGGGGATGACGCAGATACGCAGTATTTT. It is translated as CASKTGDDADTQYF.

Note on this clonotype: A read error is possible here, since a much larger clone lies one base away. V and J are TRBV20-1 and TRBJ2-7; a possible D gene is TRBD1 (6 bases). The CDR3 has 14 residues. V shed 5 bases and J shed 9 bases, with 23 bases lying between them. Germline values: CDR1 DFQATT, CDR2 SNEGSKA (reference sequence). CDR3 coding DNA: TGCAGTGCTTCCCCAATTACAGGGTCTGGGGTGCAGTACTTC. This translates into CSASPITGSGVQYF.

This rearrangement joins TRBV20-1 to TRBJ2-5; 7 bases fit TRBD2. This CDR3 contains 16 residues. CDR1 DFQATT and CDR2 SNEGSKA come from the germline V gene (reference sequence). J was trimmed by 4 bases and V by 3 bases; bases with no gene match: 14. CDR3 in amino acids: CSARDDLSGTGETQYF. Here the CDR3 DNA reads TGCAGTGCTAGGGACGACCTAAGCGGGACGGGAGAGACCCAGTACTTC.

Remarks on this clonotype: The junction differs from germline at one of its ends, possibly a read error. The chain links TRBV4-1 to TRBJ2-1; D assignment may be TRBD1 or TRBD2 (6 bases each). Germline V gives CDR1 MGHRA, CDR2 YSYEKL. The CDR3 contains 17 residues. The CDR3 protein is CASSQPRRGSSYNEQLF. CDR3 sequence (DNA): TGCGCCAGCAGCCAACCAAGGAGGGGGAGCTCCTACAATGAGCAGCTCTTC.

Notes on this clonotype: A much larger clone differs by one base, so this may be a read error. V gene TRBV24-1 combines with J gene TRBJ2-1; no firm D call. In germline, CDR1 is KGHDR, CDR2 SFDVKD. This CDR3 is built from 15 residues. The germline V and J ends were trimmed by 6 bases and 6 bases, with 17 bases remaining between them. CDR3 protein: CATSHSALGSNEQFF. In DNA form, the CDR3 reads TGTGCCACCAGTCATTCCGCCCTGGGCTCCAATGAGCAGTTCTTC.

This clonotype has just one count. One end of the junction does not line up with germline, which may come from a read error. J is TRBJ1-6 and V is TRBV6-1; perhaps TRBD1 as D (6 bases). This CDR3 has 14 residues. Looked up from germline, CDR1 is MNHNS and CDR2 is SASEGT. CDR3 sequence reads: CASRQGQENSPLNF. The CDR3 DNA is TGTGCCAGCAGACAGGGACAAGAGAATTCACCCCTCAACTTT.

This clonotype was seen at least ten times. The V and J genes are TRBV5-4 and TRBJ2-3, with D unresolved. Germline V CDR1 and CDR2: SGHNT, YYREEE (reference sequence). The CDR3 sequence is 12 residues long. The V end was cut by 4 bases, the J end by 4 bases, with 7 bases between. The CDR3 here is CASSRRADTQYF. The DNA for the CDR3 is TGTGCCAGCAGCCGACGGGCAGATACGCAGTATTTT.

The rearrangement links TRBV12-3 or TRBV12-4 to TRBJ2-7, with D possibly being TRBD2 (5 bases). CDR3 size: 13 residues. The germline V and J ends were trimmed by 4 bases and 7 bases, with 14 bases remaining between them. The DNA of the CDR3 is TGTGCCAGCAGTTGGTCCCAGTCGGGGGAGCAGTACTTC. It specifies CASSWSQSGEQYF.

This clonotype was seen at least ten times. The V call is TRBV3-1, the J call TRBJ1-5, with 7 bases matching TRBD1. There are 13 residues in the CDR3. Trimming at V came to 3 bases and at J to 4 bases, leaving 0 bases not matched to a gene. Looked up from germline, CDR1 is LGHDT and CDR2 is YNNKEL (reference sequence). The CDR3 DNA is TGTGCCAGCAGCCAGGACAGGAATCAGCCCCAGCATTTT. Residues: CASSQDRNQPQHF.

V usage is TRBV24-1 and J usage is TRBJ2-5, with D uncertain. The CDR3 length is 12 residues. CDR1 and CDR2 from the germline V gene are KGHDR and SFDVKD. Trimming shortened V by 5 bases and J by 1 base, and 4 bases separated the two germline ends. CDR3 protein: CATSGFQETQYF. CDR3 in DNA: TGTGCCACCAGTGGCTTCCAAGAGACCCAGTACTTC.

About this clonotype itself: A much larger clone is a single base away; this may be a read error. This chain joins TRBV20-1 and TRBJ2-1, with no clear D. Germline V gives CDR1 DFQATT, CDR2 SNEGSKA (reference sequence). This CDR3 is 12 amino acids long. Trimming removed 5 bases at V and 8 bases at J, with 13 bases between. This chain's CDR3 is CSAESSGDEQFF. The CDR3 DNA follows: TGCAGTGCTGAAAGCTCCGGAGATGAGCAGTTCTTC.

The V and J genes are TRBV15 and TRBJ2-1; D is ambiguous. Trimming took 5 bases from V and 5 from J, leaving 7 bases between them. From germline, CDR1 is LNHNV and CDR2 YYDKDF (reference sequence). The CDR3 contains 12 residues. The CDR3 coding sequence is TGTGCCACCAGCGGGAACCACAATGAGCAGTTCTTC. This sequence encodes CATSGNHNEQFF.

In its sample, this clonotype was seen a few times. This chain joins TRBV19 and TRBJ1-5; D is uncertain. The CDR3 is 19 amino acids. Trimming stripped 2 bases from V and 1 base from J, with 21 bases between. CDR1 LNHDA and CDR2 SQIVND come from the germline V gene (reference sequence). CDR3 residues: CASSILMFSRLSSNQPQHF. CDR3 sequence (DNA): TGTGCCAGTAGTATATTAATGTTTTCCCGTCTCAGCAGCAATCAGCCCCAGCATTTT. Combining the CDR3 with reference TRBV19 and TRBJ1-5 gives the whole variable domain DGGITQSPKYLFRKEGQNVTLSCEQNLNHDAMYWYRQDPGQGLRLIYYSQIVNDFQKGDIAEGYSVSREKKESFPLTVTSAQKNPTAFYLCASSILMFSRLSSNQPQHFGDGTRLSIL.

With regard to this clonotype: A clone one base away is much larger, so this may be a read error. This chain joins TRBV20-1 and TRBJ2-7, with a possible D match to TRBD1 (6 bases). V was pared by 6 bases and J by 3 bases, with 18 bases between. CDR3 size: 14 residues. From germline, CDR1 is DFQATT and CDR2 SNEGSKA (reference sequence). CDR3 DNA: TGCAGTGCAATACAGGGCCCTGCTTTCTACGAGCAGTACTTC. This encodes CSAIQGPAFYEQYF.

This clonotype has at least ten counts. The chain employs TRBV20-1 and TRBJ2-7, with 14 nucleotides matching TRBD2. Looked up from germline, CDR1 is DFQATT and CDR2 is SNEGSKA (reference sequence). CDR3 length: 14 amino acids. Here the CDR3 reads CTGLAGASSYEQYF. The CDR3 nucleotides read TGCACGGGACTAGCGGGAGCCTCCTCCTACGAGCAGTACTTC.

Points on this clonotype: A much bigger clone sits one base away, suggesting this may be a read error. V usage is TRBV7-2 and J usage is TRBJ2-1, with D maybe TRBD2 (6 bases). CDR1 is SGHTA and CDR2 is FQGNSA in the germline V gene. The CDR3 consists of 15 residues. CDR3 bases: TGTGCCAGCAGCTTCCTAGCGCCTTCCTACAATGAGCATTTCTTC. Protein product: CASSFLAPSYNEHFF.

This clonotype came up many times. The chain joins TRBV20-1 to TRBJ2-1, with D maybe TRBD1 (6 bases). The V gene lost 5 bases and the J gene lost 4 bases, with 15 bases spanning the gap. Germline loops: CDR1 DFQATT, CDR2 SNEGSKA (reference sequence). This CDR3 is 14 amino acids long. The CDR3 here is CSAPPGDRYNEQFF. DNA of the CDR3: TGCAGTGCTCCGCCAGGGGACCGATACAATGAGCAGTTCTTC.

This clonotype was detected ten times or more. The rearrangement uses TRBV6-1 and TRBJ2-1, with a weak D call TRBD2 (6 bases). Germline-derived CDR1 and CDR2 are MNHNS and SASEGT. The germline V and J ends were trimmed by 6 bases and 13 bases, with 10 bases remaining between them. The length of the CDR3 is 10 residues. DNA for the CDR3: TGTGCCAGCAGGGGGACTTTTCAGTTCTTC. It is translated as CASRGTFQFF.

This clonotype was detected ten times or more. The chain recombines TRBV7-8 with TRBJ1-1, with D tentatively TRBD1 (6 bases). This CDR3 is built from 14 residues. The germline CDR1 and CDR2 sequences are SGHVS and FQNEAQ. Trimming stripped 3 bases from V and 2 bases from J, with 10 bases between. The CDR3 DNA follows: TGTGCCAGCAGCTTTACAGGGACCAACACTGAAGCTTTCTTT. Translation gives CASSFTGTNTEAFF. Full variable domain (outside the CDR3, taken from reference TRBV7-8 and TRBJ1-1): GAGVSQSPRYKVAKRGQDVALRCDPISGHVSLFWYQQALGQGPEFLTYFQNEAQLDKSGLPSDRFFAERPEGSVSTLKIQRTQQEDSAVYLCASSFTGTNTEAFFGQGTRLTVV.

The chain carries TRBV29-1 and TRBJ1-1, with no clear D. CDR1 and CDR2 from the germline V gene are SQVTM and ANQGSEA. This CDR3 comprises 15 residues. V lost 4 bases, J lost 7 bases, and 22 bases lay in between. This CDR3 reads CSVGIRRGSVGEAFF. The CDR3 DNA follows: TGCAGCGTTGGGATTCGACGGGGTTCGGTCGGTGAAGCTTTCTTT. The entire variable domain, with the rest obtained from reference TRBV29-1 and TRBJ1-1, is as follows: SAVISQKPSRDICQRGTSLTIQCQVDSQVTMMFWYRQQPGQSLTLIATANQGSEATYESGFVIDKFPISRPNLTFSTLTVSNMSPEDSSIYLCSVGIRRGSVGEAFFGQGTRLTVV.

This clonotype came up many times. The chain carries TRBV15 and TRBJ1-3; D not resolved. Germline loops: CDR1 LNHNV, CDR2 YYDKDF (reference sequence). This CDR3 has 14 residues. Trimming removed 3 bases at V and 0 bases at J, with 6 bases between. CDR3 region: CATSSGNSGNTIYF. In nucleotides, the CDR3 is TGTGCCACCAGCAGTGGTAACTCTGGAAACACCATATATTTT. Supplemented by reference TRBV15 and TRBJ1-3, the full variable domain reads DAMVIQNPRYQVTQFGKPVTLSCSQTLNHNVMYWYQQKSSQAPKLLFHYYDKDFNNEADTPDNFQSRRPNTSFCFLDIRSPGLGDTAMYLCATSSGNSGNTIYFGEGSWLTVV.

This clonotype was counted at least ten times. The chain links TRBV6-1 to TRBJ2-3, with D maybe TRBD1 (6 bases). V lost 7 bases and J 3 bases, leaving 14 bases between the germline ends. The CDR3 spans 14 residues. CDR1 is MNHNS and CDR2 is SASEGT in the germline V gene. The CDR3 sequence: CASIPRGGTDTQYF. The CDR3 DNA sequence: TGTGCCAGCATCCCCAGGGGCGGGACAGATACGCAGTATTTT.

With respect to this clonotype: At one of its ends the junction is not consistent with the germline gene, which may arise from a read error. The chain has TRBV7-9 and TRBJ2-7; perhaps TRBD1 as D (7 bases). The germline V gene has CDR1 SEHNR and CDR2 FQNEAQ (reference sequence). The CDR3 has 16 amino acids. DNA of the CDR3: TGCGCCAGCAGCCAAGATGCGGCAGGGGGGAACTACGAGCAGTACTTC. As protein: CASSQDAAGGNYEQYF.

As to this clonotype: A read error may explain this, as a much larger clone is one base away. This chain uses TRBV24-1 with TRBJ2-5; D remains ambiguous. The CDR3 extends over 13 amino acids. The V and J ends lost 2 bases and 5 bases respectively, with 8 bases between them. CDR1 and CDR2 (germline): KGHDR, SFDVKD. CDR3 sequence: CATSDSAAETQYF. For the CDR3, the DNA is TGTGCCACCAGTGATTCTGCGGCCGAGACCCAGTACTTC.

This clonotype was seen only once. The conserved phenylalanine or tryptophan normally closing the CDR3 is absent here, so this likely arose from a read error. This chain joins TRBV30 and TRBJ1-6; no clear D gene. CDR1 and CDR2 from the germline V gene are GTSNPN and SVGIG (reference sequence). This CDR3 has 15 amino acids. V was clipped by 2 bases and J by 13 bases, with 21 bases between them. The CDR3 loop is CAWSRIGMNLSPLHL. The CDR3 region has the DNA TGTGCCTGGAGTCGAATAGGGATGAATTTATCGCCCCTCCACTTA.

A word on this clonotype: This may be a read error: a much more frequent sequence differs by one nucleotide. The rearrangement uses TRBV6-1 and TRBJ1-3; D is possibly TRBD1 (6 bases). CDR3 length: 16 amino acids. Per the germline V gene, CDR1 is MNHNS and CDR2 is SASEGT. CDR3 residues: CAISDPGGPAGNTIYF. The DNA of the CDR3 is TGTGCCATCAGTGATCCGGGGGGGCCCGCTGGAAACACCATATATTTT.